Each of the 26 T cell receptor beta chains below was sequenced from the same sample in a study of blood T cell repertoires in COVID-19. The method was immunoSEQ multiplex PCR; TCRdb's version includes in-frame clones alone and lacks a portion of them. The data contain about 100,000 clones, over 80% of them seen just once; the ten biggest clones take up just under 2%. The specimen was peripheral blood. The receptors derive from a man aged 65 to 85 with active or convalescent COVID-19.

This chain joins TRBV2 and TRBJ2-3; a possible D gene is TRBD1 (6 bases). This CDR3 has 16 amino acids. Germline-derived CDR1 and CDR2 are SNHLY and FYNNEI. The V end lost 6 bases, the J end lost 0 bases, and 16 bases lay between the germline ends. The CDR3, as DNA: TGTGCCAGCAGGGACGACAGGCCCACTAGCACAGATACGCAGTATTTT. This codes for CASRDDRPTSTDTQYF.

The chain links TRBV6-6 to TRBJ1-5; the match to TRBD1 covers 8 bases. The germline V gene has CDR1 MNHNY and CDR2 SVGAGI (reference sequence). CDR3 length: 15 amino acids. V lost 7 bases, J lost 4 bases, and 9 bases stayed unmatched. CDR3 sequence reads: CASTGGRGRNQPQHF. The DNA of the CDR3 is TGTGCCAGCACCGGGGGCAGGGGGCGGAATCAGCCCCAGCATTTT.

The CDR3 DNA follows: TGTGCCAGCAGCTTTCAGGGCAATCAGCCCCAGCATTTT. Translating gives CASSFQGNQPQHF. J is TRBJ1-5 and V is TRBV7-2; no definite D call. Looked up from germline, CDR1 is SGHTA and CDR2 is FQGNSA. V gave up 3 bases and J gave up 2 bases, with 5 bases separating them. The CDR3 consists of 13 residues.

CDR3 in DNA: TGTGCCAGTAGTCCGACACCCATATACGGTCAGCCCCAGCATTTT. Translated, it gives CASSPTPIYGQPQHF. The J gene is TRBJ1-5, the V gene TRBV19; D is ambiguous. The germline gives CDR1 LNHDA, CDR2 SQIVND (reference sequence). V was shortened by 5 bases and J by 6 bases, with 17 bases between the two germline ends. There are 15 residues in the CDR3.

This clone was found once. The chain's CDR3 is CASSFLAGAIYNEQFF. CDR3 coding DNA: TGCGCCAGCAGCTTCCTAGCGGGGGCAATTTACAATGAGCAGTTCTTC. The chain combines TRBV5-1 with TRBJ2-1, with 10 nucleotides matching TRBD2. In germline, CDR1 is SGHRS, CDR2 YFSETQ. Losses at the gene ends were 2 bases for V and 4 bases for J; bases not matched to a gene: 6. The CDR3 runs to 16 residues. Combining the CDR3 with reference TRBV5-1 and TRBJ2-1 gives the whole variable domain KAGVTQTPRYLIKTRGQQVTLSCSPISGHRSVSWYQQTPGQGLQFLFEYFSETQRNKGNFPGRFSGRQFSNSRSEMNVSTLELGDSALYLCASSFLAGAIYNEQFFGPGTRLTVL.

The chain joins TRBV7-8 to TRBJ1-4, with TRBD1 matching 8 bases. The CDR3 sequence is 13 residues long. Trimming cost V 5 bases and J 7 bases; bases outside gene matches: 3. Germline V lookup: CDR1 SGHVS, CDR2 FQNEAQ. CDR3 in amino acids: CASSLQGAEKLFF. CDR3 DNA: TGTGCCAGCAGCCTTCAGGGGGCTGAAAAACTGTTTTTT.

The chain joins TRBV5-4 to TRBJ2-5, with TRBD1 as a possible D gene (6 bases). The CDR3 totals 15 residues. V shed 2 bases and J shed 1 base, with 12 bases lying between them. CDR1 SGHNT and CDR2 YYREEE come from the germline V gene (reference sequence). CDR3 amino acids: CASSLPQGSQETQYF. The CDR3 coding sequence is TGTGCCAGCAGCTTACCACAGGGATCCCAAGAGACCCAGTACTTC.

The V and J genes are TRBV6-6 and TRBJ1-2, with D possibly TRBD1 on 5 matching bases. Germline loops: CDR1 MNHNY, CDR2 SVGAGI (reference sequence). V lost 8 bases, J lost 1 base, and 11 bases lay in between. The CDR3 is 13 amino acids. CDR3 nucleotides: TGTGCCAGCCTTAGGGGCAATAACTATGGCTACACCTTC. It yields the protein CASLRGNNYGYTF.

The chain recombines TRBV10-2 with TRBJ2-7; the match to TRBD1 covers 7 bases. Germline CDR1 WSHSY, CDR2 SAAADI. Trimming at V came to 6 bases and at J to 3 bases, leaving 5 bases not matched to a gene. CDR3 size: 13 residues. The CDR3 spells CASSTGALYEQYF. CDR3 nucleotide sequence: TGCGCCAGCAGCACAGGGGCCCTCTACGAGCAGTACTTC.

The chain carries TRBV5-1 and TRBJ2-3, with 8 bases that match TRBD2. CDR3 size: 16 residues. V was clipped by 5 bases and J by 5 bases; unmatched bases: 13. Per the germline V gene, CDR1 is SGHRS and CDR2 is YFSETQ. The CDR3 nucleotides read TGCGCCAGCAGTTACAGTTACGGGGGGGCCGGAGATACGCAGTATTTT. It encodes CASSYSYGGAGDTQYF.

This sequence joins TRBV2 and TRBJ2-2; 7 bases map to TRBD1. The CDR3 is made up of 15 amino acids. The V gene end was trimmed by 6 bases and the J gene end by 3 bases; junction bases not matched to a gene: 7. In germline, CDR1 is SNHLY, CDR2 FYNNEI. The CDR3 spells CASRLTGVDTGELFF. CDR3 coding DNA: TGTGCCAGCAGGCTTACAGGGGTCGACACCGGGGAGCTGTTTTTT.

The V call is TRBV5-1, the J call TRBJ1-1; no clear D gene. V was pared by 4 bases and J by 2 bases, with 12 bases between. There are 14 residues in the CDR3. Germline CDR1 and CDR2: SGHRS and YFSETQ. CDR3 nucleotides: TGCGCCAGCAGCCCCCAAATGAGCAACACTGAAGCTTTCTTT. As protein: CASSPQMSNTEAFF.

In regard to this clone: An end of the junction does not agree with germline; a read error may underlie this. The rearrangement uses TRBV7-2 and TRBJ2-7, with 9 nucleotides matching TRBD1. Germline CDR1 and CDR2: SGHTA and FQGNSA. This CDR3 has 14 residues. The DNA of the CDR3 is TGTGCCGGCAGCGCCCGGGACAGGGACTACGAGCAGTACTTC. Translated: CAGSARDRDYEQYF.

This clone has just a few counts. The rearrangement joins TRBV5-1 to TRBJ1-1, with D unresolved. There are 14 residues in the CDR3. V shed 1 base and J shed 1 base, with 8 bases lying between them. From germline, CDR1 is SGHRS and CDR2 YFSETQ. DNA of the CDR3: TGCGCCAGCAGCTTGAGTGGCGGGAACACTGAAGCTTTCTTT. It translates to CASSLSGGNTEAFF.

J is TRBJ1-6 and V is TRBV9, with TRBD1 matching 7 bases. The junction had 4 bases not matched to a gene; V was cut back by 0 bases and J by 13 bases. The CDR3 runs to 13 residues. The germline V gene encodes CDR1 SGDLS and CDR2 YYNGEE. CDR3 region: CASSVEEGAPLHF. The CDR3 nucleotides are TGTGCCAGCAGCGTAGAGGAGGGGGCCCCCCTCCACTTT.

This clone has only one observation. The chain is built from TRBV7-2 and TRBJ2-7; 7 bases fit TRBD1. V lost 5 bases and J lost 6; bases outside the gene matches: 13. The CDR3 spans 15 residues. Germline CDR1 SGHTA, CDR2 FQGNSA. The CDR3 protein is CASSQTGVLPSEQYF. The CDR3 DNA is TGTGCCAGCAGCCAAACAGGGGTTTTGCCATCCGAGCAGTACTTC.

The genes are TRBV7-9 and TRBJ2-1, with TRBD2 identical over 8 bases. With V trimmed by 7 bases and J by 2 bases, 7 bases remained unmatched. CDR3 length: 15 residues. Per the germline V gene, CDR1 is SEHNR and CDR2 is FQNEAQ (reference sequence). CDR3 in amino acids: CASNGGAIPYNEQFF. The CDR3 bases are TGTGCCAGCAACGGGGGGGCTATCCCCTACAATGAGCAGTTCTTC.

The chain recombines TRBV19 with TRBJ1-1; perhaps TRBD1 as D (6 bases). Germline lookup yields CDR1 LNHDA and CDR2 SQIVND (reference sequence). This CDR3 spans 14 amino acids. V was pared by 6 bases and J by 1 base, with 12 bases between. The CDR3 loop reads CASRTRGPNTEAFF. The CDR3 DNA reads as TGTGCCAGTAGAACGCGGGGGCCGAACACTGAAGCTTTCTTT.

This rearrangement joins TRBV3-1 (or the pseudogene TRBV3-2) to TRBJ2-3; 8 nucleotides align to TRBD1. The V gene end was trimmed by 0 bases and the J gene end by 14 bases; junction bases not matched to a gene: 7. The CDR3 contains 13 residues. Germline V CDR1 and CDR2: LGHDT, YNNKEL (reference sequence). The DNA for the CDR3 is TGTGCCAGCAGCCAAGATCAGGGGGCCCCGGCGTATTTT. It encodes CASSQDQGAPAYF.

This sequence joins TRBV11-2 and TRBJ2-1; TRBD2 matches at 7 bases. From germline, CDR1 is SGHAT and CDR2 FQNNGV. J lost 1 base, V lost 6 bases, and 6 bases had no gene match. The CDR3 spans 15 residues. CDR3 loop: CASSSGGNSYNEQFF. The CDR3 nucleotides are TGTGCCAGCAGTTCCGGGGGGAATTCCTACAATGAGCAGTTCTTC.

The CDR3 loop reads CAWSVQTFTDTQYF. The CDR3, as DNA: TGTGCCTGGAGTGTGCAGACATTCACAGATACGCAGTATTTT. V is TRBV30 and J is TRBJ2-3; D ambiguous. The CDR3 is made up of 14 amino acids. V was trimmed by 0 bases and J by 2 bases, leaving 9 bases between them. Germline-derived CDR1 and CDR2 are GTSNPN and SVGIG (reference sequence).

This chain uses TRBV18 with TRBJ2-3; D may be TRBD2 (5 bases). Trimming removed 3 bases from V and 4 bases from J, with 20 bases in between. The CDR3 loop spans 17 amino acids. Germline V CDR1 and CDR2: KGHSH, LQKENI. The CDR3 DNA follows: TGTGCCAGCTCACCCCCCTCCGGAATCCACGGGGCAGATACGCAGTATTTT. Its translation is CASSPPSGIHGADTQYF.

The chain recombines TRBV2 with TRBJ1-1, with 9 bases aligning to TRBD1. The CDR3 covers 16 residues. V dropped 2 bases and J dropped 5; count of bases not matched to a gene: 9. Germline-derived CDR1 and CDR2 are SNHLY and FYNNEI. The CDR3 nucleotides read TGTGCCAGCAGTGAACGGGACAGGGCCCTTAGGACTGAAGCTTTCTTT. Its translation: CASSERDRALRTEAFF.

The CDR3 DNA reads as TGTGCCAGCAGTTACTCGGGGCTACAAGAGACCCAGTACTTC. This sequence encodes CASSYSGLQETQYF. The genes are TRBV6-2 or TRBV6-3 and TRBJ2-5, with D possibly being TRBD1 (5 bases). Germline V gene sequence: CDR1 MNHEY, CDR2 SVGEGT. Trimming pared 0 bases from V and 2 bases from J, leaving 7 bases between. There are 14 residues in the CDR3.

V and J are TRBV24-1 and TRBJ2-1; 9 bases map to TRBD1. Looked up from germline, CDR1 is KGHDR and CDR2 is SFDVKD. CDR3 length: 13 residues. The V gene end was trimmed by 10 bases and the J gene end by 8 bases; junction bases not matched to a gene: 8. DNA of the CDR3: TGTGCCACAACAGGGGGCGCGAGGGATGAGCAGTTCTTC. Translation: CATTGGARDEQFF.

V usage is TRBV27 and J usage is TRBJ2-5, with a tentative D call TRBD2 (6 bases). The CDR3 extends over 9 amino acids. Germline values: CDR1 MNHEY, CDR2 SMNVEV (reference sequence). Trimming took 9 bases from V and 7 from J, leaving 6 bases between them. CDR3 sequence reads: CARGGTQYF. CDR3 coding DNA: TGTGCCAGGGGAGGGACCCAGTACTTC.